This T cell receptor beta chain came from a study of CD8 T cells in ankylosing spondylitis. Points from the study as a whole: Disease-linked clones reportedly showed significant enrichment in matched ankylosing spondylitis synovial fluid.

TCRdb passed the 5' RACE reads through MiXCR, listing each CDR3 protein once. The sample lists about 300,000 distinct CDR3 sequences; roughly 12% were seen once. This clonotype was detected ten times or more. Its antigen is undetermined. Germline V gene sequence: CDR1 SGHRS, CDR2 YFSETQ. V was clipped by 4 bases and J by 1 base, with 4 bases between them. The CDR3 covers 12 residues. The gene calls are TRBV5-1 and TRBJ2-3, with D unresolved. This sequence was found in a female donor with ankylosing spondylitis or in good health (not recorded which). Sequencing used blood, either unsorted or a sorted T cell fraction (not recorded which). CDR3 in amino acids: CASSNGTDTQYF. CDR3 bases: TGCGCCAGCAGCAACGGCACAGATACGCAGTATTTT.